The 28 T cell receptor beta chains given below trace back to one sample, sequenced in a study of beta chain features in type 1 diabetes. As every portion of the isolated RNA was reverse transcribed, the sequencing read expressed TCRB transcripts. Profiled with immunoSEQ multiplex PCR; TCRdb holds only in-frame clones, not every one. The repertoire holds 680,000 or so clones, with around an eighth as singletons. Study outcomes and limitations: Researchers report that Type 1 diabetes patients had moderately but significantly shorter TCRB CDR3s across all four CD4+ subsets.

These receptors have no known antigen. The specimen was naive CD4+ T cells from blood. The receptors stem from a man younger than 35 with type 1 diabetes.

The chain recombines TRBV6-5 with TRBJ2-3; tentative D call: TRBD2 (5 bases). The germline CDR1 and CDR2 sequences are MNHEY and SVGAGI. The CDR3 is 15 residues long. V lost 0 bases, J lost 5 bases, and 12 bases lay in between. The CDR3 loop is CASSYSSSSGDTQYF. The CDR3 DNA sequence: TGTGCCAGCAGTTACTCGAGTTCCAGCGGAGATACGCAGTATTTT.

The V call is TRBV5-1, the J call TRBJ2-6; D perhaps matches TRBD2 (6 bases). Per germline, CDR1 SGHRS and CDR2 YFSETQ. The CDR3 extends over 19 amino acids. The V gene lost 1 base and the J gene lost 1 base, with 18 bases spanning the gap. The CDR3 sequence: CASSLSAGTAWSGANVLTF. CDR3 sequence (DNA): TGCGCCAGCAGCTTGTCCGCCGGGACTGCATGGTCTGGGGCCAACGTCCTGACTTTC.

The chain links TRBV6-1 to TRBJ2-2; TRBD1 matches at 10 bases. Trimming at V came to 6 bases and at J to 6 bases, leaving 4 bases not matched to a gene. Germline V gene lookup returns CDR1 MNHNS and CDR2 SASEGT. The CDR3 runs 14 residues. The CDR3 DNA is TGTGCCAGCAGAACGGACAGGGGGTCCGGGGAGCTGTTTTTT. This sequence encodes CASRTDRGSGELFF.

This clone was counted only a few times. The genes are TRBV2 and TRBJ2-7, with 10 bases aligning to TRBD1. Germline V gene lookup returns CDR1 SNHLY and CDR2 FYNNEI. Unmatched junction bases numbered 4, after V lost 3 bases and J lost 5 bases. The CDR3 has 14 amino acids. The CDR3 sequence: CASSDGTGEDEQYF. For the CDR3, the DNA is TGTGCCAGCAGTGATGGGACAGGGGAAGACGAGCAGTACTTC.

This clone turned up a few times. The rearrangement links TRBV29-1 to TRBJ2-5; no firm D call. Germline values: CDR1 SQVTM, CDR2 ANQGSEA. The CDR3 has 13 residues. V was clipped by 1 base and J by 5 bases, with 11 bases between them. The DNA for the CDR3 is TGCAGCGTTGAAGGCCCCCCAAGCGAGACCCAGTACTTC. This translates into CSVEGPPSETQYF. Full variable domain (missing parts from reference TRBV29-1 and TRBJ2-5): SAVISQKPSRDICQRGTSLTIQCQVDSQVTMMFWYRQQPGQSLTLIATANQGSEATYESGFVIDKFPISRPNLTFSTLTVSNMSPEDSSIYLCSVEGPPSETQYFGPGTRLLVL.

This rearrangement joins TRBV2 to TRBJ2-5; D is undetermined. The CDR3 has 13 residues. Trimming removed 9 bases at V and 3 bases at J, with 14 bases between. The germline V gene has CDR1 SNHLY and CDR2 FYNNEI. DNA of the CDR3: TGTGCCAGTACGGACCGGATAAAAGAGACCCAGTACTTC. Translated: CASTDRIKETQYF.

A few counts support this clone. The chain employs TRBV27 and TRBJ1-1; D is uncertain. The CDR3 is made up of 16 amino acids. Germline CDR1 MNHEY, CDR2 SMNVEV (reference sequence). The V end was cut by 5 bases, the J end by 0 bases, with 16 bases between. CDR3 protein: CASSPRALYMNTEAFF. As DNA, the CDR3 is TGTGCCAGCAGTCCCCGGGCCTTGTACATGAACACTGAAGCTTTCTTT.

This clone was picked up a small number of times. The sample has other DNA sequences that encode this CDR3 too. V is TRBV28 and J is TRBJ1-2, with TRBD1 as a possible D gene (5 bases). Trimming took off 8 bases at V and 2 bases at J, with 9 bases between the two ends. This CDR3 spans 12 amino acids. Germline V gene lookup returns CDR1 MDHEN and CDR2 SYDVKM. The CDR3 nucleotides are TGTGCCAGCGGCAGGGTGAACTATGGCTACACCTTC. Amino acid sequence: CASGRVNYGYTF.

The rearrangement links TRBV9 to TRBJ2-3, with D hard to call. V dropped 3 bases and J dropped 3 bases, with 14 bases sitting between them. This CDR3 is built from 15 residues. Germline V gives CDR1 SGDLS, CDR2 YYNGEE. CDR3 loop: CASSAPPGTTDTQYF. The CDR3, as DNA: TGTGCCAGCAGCGCCCCGCCCGGAACTACAGATACGCAGTATTTT.

This clone was picked up a small number of times. The V and J genes are TRBV30 and TRBJ1-6, with D maybe TRBD1 (5 bases). V lost 4 bases to trimming and J lost 5 bases, with 6 bases between them. Germline CDR1 reads GTSNPN; CDR2 reads SVGIG (reference sequence). This CDR3 has 12 residues. CDR3 in DNA: TGTGCCTGGACCAGGGATAATTCACCCCTCCACTTT. Translating gives CAWTRDNSPLHF.

The chain combines TRBV5-6 with TRBJ2-1, with 9 bases matching TRBD1. CDR1 is SGHDT, CDR2 YYEEEE, per germline. The CDR3 consists of 15 residues. V shed 1 base, J shed 7 bases, and the junction held 6 bases outside the gene matches. The CDR3 loop is CASSLQGTGINEQFF. CDR3 in DNA: TGTGCCAGCAGCTTGCAGGGGACAGGGATTAATGAGCAGTTCTTC. Supplemented by reference TRBV5-6 and TRBJ2-1, the full variable domain reads DAGVTQSPTHLIKTRGQQVTLRCSPKSGHDTVSWYQQALGQGPQFIFQYYEEEERQRGNFPDRFSGHQFPNYSSELNVNALLLGDSALYLCASSLQGTGINEQFFGPGTRLTVL.

This chain uses TRBV5-4 with TRBJ2-1, with 8 positions matching TRBD2. The V gene's germline CDR1 is SGHNT and CDR2 YYREEE (reference sequence). The CDR3 contains 19 residues. V lost 0 bases and J lost 0; bases outside the gene matches: 11. The CDR3 region has the DNA TGTGCCAGCAGCTTGGATCCAGCGGGGGCCAGGAGCTCCTACAATGAGCAGTTCTTC. It specifies CASSLDPAGARSSYNEQFF.

This clone has only a few counts. The J gene is TRBJ1-2, the V gene TRBV28; D may be TRBD1 (5 bases). The CDR3 length is 13 residues. CDR1 MDHEN and CDR2 SYDVKM come from the germline V gene. The ends were cut back, 7 bases at V and 5 bases at J, with 14 bases in the middle. The CDR3 protein is CASTSGLPYGYTF. CDR3 in DNA: TGTGCCAGCACCTCGGGACTGCCTTATGGCTACACCTTC.

This clone has just a few counts. The chain uses TRBV29-1 and TRBJ1-2, with D maybe TRBD1 (5 bases). This CDR3 contains 13 residues. Germline V lookup: CDR1 SQVTM, CDR2 ANQGSEA. Trimming took off 4 bases at V and 8 bases at J, with 17 bases between the two ends. The CDR3 sequence: CSVAQNGAQGYTF. Here the CDR3 DNA reads TGCAGCGTTGCGCAGAATGGGGCGCAGGGCTACACCTTC.

The chain has TRBV28 and TRBJ2-2; D gene unclear. The ends were cut back, 6 bases at V and 1 base at J, with 12 bases in the middle. The CDR3 is 15 residues long. Germline CDR1 is MDHEN and CDR2 is SYDVKM. The chain's CDR3 is CASRSQTLNTGELFF. CDR3 bases: TGTGCCAGCAGGTCACAGACCTTGAACACCGGGGAGCTGTTTTTT.

The genes are TRBV11-2 and TRBJ2-3, with TRBD1 matching over 7 bases. The CDR3 sequence is 17 residues long. V trimming: 5 bases; J trimming: 1 base; junction bases outside the gene matches: 12. The germline CDR1 and CDR2 sequences are SGHAT and FQNNGV. CDR3 bases: TGTGCCAGCAGCACACGACTCACCGGGACAGGCACAGATACGCAGTATTTT. Its protein product is CASSTRLTGTGTDTQYF.

This chain uses TRBV7-9 with TRBJ1-4, with D possibly TRBD1 on 5 matching bases. Per germline, CDR1 SEHNR and CDR2 FQNEAQ (reference sequence). This CDR3 has 15 residues. V lost 3 bases and J lost 0, with 8 bases in between. This chain's CDR3 is CASSLTETTNEKLFF. The CDR3 DNA reads as TGTGCCAGCAGCTTGACAGAGACAACTAATGAAAAACTGTTTTTT.

This clone was detected only a few times. CDR3 nucleotide sequence: TGTGCCAGCAGCTTGGGCAGCCAAGAGACCCAGTACTTC. It translates to CASSLGSQETQYF. The V gene is TRBV9, the J gene TRBJ2-5; D gene ambiguous. Germline values: CDR1 SGDLS, CDR2 YYNGEE. This CDR3 is built from 13 residues. V shed 4 bases and J shed 1 base, with 8 bases lying between them.

This sequence joins TRBV30 and TRBJ1-2; D is unresolved. V was cut by 3 bases and J by 8 bases, with 16 bases left in between. The CDR3 has 13 residues. The germline gives CDR1 GTSNPN, CDR2 SVGIG (reference sequence). The CDR3 coding sequence is TGTGCCTGGAGCGTTAGTTATACAGACGGCTACACCTTC. It yields the protein CAWSVSYTDGYTF.

This clone was seen only a few times. J is TRBJ2-7 and V is TRBV7-9, with D perhaps matching TRBD1 (6 bases). From germline, CDR1 is SEHNR and CDR2 FQNEAQ (reference sequence). Between the trimmed V and J ends, which lost 5 bases and 0 bases, there was a span of 11 bases. There are 14 residues in the CDR3. The CDR3 nucleotides read TGTGCCAGCAGCCCTTGGGACAACTCCTACGAGCAGTACTTC. It yields the protein CASSPWDNSYEQYF.

The rearrangement uses TRBV4-1 and TRBJ2-5, with unresolved D. Germline values: CDR1 MGHRA, CDR2 YSYEKL. The CDR3 is made up of 14 amino acids. The germline V and J ends were trimmed by 1 base and 1 base, with 7 bases remaining between them. DNA for the CDR3: TGCGCCAGCAGCCAAGGGGATAGCCAAGAGACCCAGTACTTC. Protein: CASSQGDSQETQYF.

The chain carries TRBV7-9 and TRBJ1-1; D is perhaps TRBD1 (5 bases). V was shortened by 5 bases and J by 8 bases, with 15 bases between the two germline ends. From germline, CDR1 is SEHNR and CDR2 FQNEAQ (reference sequence). The CDR3 spans 13 residues. The CDR3, as DNA: TGTGCCAGCAGCCTTGGACAACCTAAAGAAGCTTTCTTT. This encodes CASSLGQPKEAFF.

There are a few counts of this clone. V and J are TRBV7-6 and TRBJ1-2, with unresolved D. CDR1 and CDR2 from the germline V gene are SGHVS and FNYEAQ. Trimming left V 5 bases short and J 7 bases short, with 14 bases between. The CDR3 spans 13 residues. The CDR3 bases are TGTGCCAGCAGCGCGCCCGGGTGGGCTGGCTACACCTTC. Its protein product is CASSAPGWAGYTF.

CDR3 DNA sequence: TGTGCCTGGGATGGGGCCGGGACTACTTATGGCTACACCTTC. Protein product: CAWDGAGTTYGYTF. The chain carries TRBV30 and TRBJ1-2; D is possibly TRBD1 (5 bases). Germline values: CDR1 GTSNPN, CDR2 SVGIG (reference sequence). V gave up 5 bases and J gave up 5 bases, with 18 bases separating them. This CDR3 contains 14 residues. The full variable domain, rest sourced from reference TRBV30 and TRBJ1-2, is SQTIHQWPATLVQPVGSPLSLECTVEGTSNPNLYWYRQAAGRGLQLLFYSVGIGQISSEVPQNLSASRPQDRQFILSSKKLLLSDSGFYLCAWDGAGTTYGYTFGSGTRLTVV.

The J gene is TRBJ1-1, the V gene TRBV19; D is possibly TRBD1 (6 bases). V shed 4 bases and J shed 1 base, with 7 bases lying between them. Germline values: CDR1 LNHDA, CDR2 SQIVND (reference sequence). The CDR3 is 13 residues long. The CDR3, as DNA: TGTGCCAGTAGTAAGACAGGGAACACTGAAGCTTTCTTT. It translates to CASSKTGNTEAFF. The full variable domain, completed using reference TRBV19 and TRBJ1-1, is DGGITQSPKYLFRKEGQNVTLSCEQNLNHDAMYWYRQDPGQGLRLIYYSQIVNDFQKGDIAEGYSVSREKKESFPLTVTSAQKNPTAFYLCASSKTGNTEAFFGQGTRLTVV.

The rearrangement links TRBV7-2 to TRBJ1-4; 10 nucleotides line up with TRBD1. This CDR3 has 14 amino acids. CDR1 is SGHTA, CDR2 FQGNSA, per germline. Losses at the gene ends were 5 bases for V and 6 bases for J; bases not matched to a gene: 3. CDR3: CASSLDRGYEKLFF. In DNA form, the CDR3 reads TGTGCCAGCAGCCTGGACAGGGGGTATGAAAAACTGTTTTTT.

In this sample, this clone turned up a few times. V usage is TRBV5-6 and J usage is TRBJ2-1; TRBD1 might be the D (5 bases). V was trimmed by 1 base and J by 8 bases, leaving 13 bases between them. Looked up from germline, CDR1 is SGHDT and CDR2 is YYEEEE. The CDR3 covers 14 residues. CDR3 amino acids: CASSLPGIWDEQFF. In nucleotides, the CDR3 is TGTGCCAGCAGCTTGCCAGGGATTTGGGATGAGCAGTTCTTC. The full variable domain, in which reference TRBV5-6 and TRBJ2-1 provide the parts outside the CDR3, is DAGVTQSPTHLIKTRGQQVTLRCSPKSGHDTVSWYQQALGQGPQFIFQYYEEEERQRGNFPDRFSGHQFPNYSSELNVNALLLGDSALYLCASSLPGIWDEQFFGPGTRLTVL.

This clone was recorded many times. This chain connects TRBV7-9 to TRBJ2-5, with unresolved D. CDR1 is SEHNR, CDR2 FQNEAQ, per germline (reference sequence). The CDR3 sequence is 11 residues long. Trimming removed 5 bases from V and 3 bases from J, with 4 bases in between. CDR3 in DNA: TGTGCCAGCAGCCATGAAGAGACCCAGTACTTC. Its translation: CASSHEETQYF.